This T cell receptor (beta chain) was documented in a study of glioma-infiltrating T cells after dendritic cell vaccination. V was cut by 4 bases and J by 10 bases, with 14 bases left in between. Germline V gene data show CDR1 as MNHEY and CDR2 as SVGAGI. The CDR3 contains 13 residues. Time point in this sample: after dendritic cell vaccination, including at tumor progression/relapse. Study-level results: Complete blood and tumor specimen sets were limited to few patients.

Up to about 2 ug genomic DNA was used for TCRB CDR3 amplification. Amplification used 60 V beta primers and 13 J beta primers. Sequenced by immunoSEQ multiplex PCR; TCRdb stores in-frame clones only, minus some. The sample has 50,000 to 55,000 clones, 70% to 90% seen once. Details on this clone: Antigen specificity is unknown.

The starting material was blood, obtained after dendritic cell vaccination. This chain connects TRBV6-5 to TRBJ2-1; the D is unclear. This clonotype originated in a human donor with glioblastoma. The CDR3 loop is CASSSSDIWEQFF. CDR3 sequence (DNA): TGTGCCAGCAGTTCCTCCGACATATGGGAGCAGTTCTTC.